These T cell receptor beta chains were read from a single sample in a study of blood T cell repertoires in COVID-19. Assay: immunoSEQ multiplex PCR; the TCRdb copy retains only in-frame clones and omits some. The sample contains around 270,000 clones, more than 75% of which appear only once. Material for sequencing was peripheral blood. Receptors were obtained from a man aged 40-49 years who had recovered from COVID-19. Both conserved end residues are part of each CDR3. The D gene is left open where the match is weak. Size tells how often a clone was seen (once, few, many) or the class of an expanded clone, and some rows leave it out.

CDR3 length	V gene	J gene	clone size	D gene	CDR3 protein	CDR3 DNA
16	TRBV5-1	TRBJ2-7	-	TRBD2	CASSFFTSGVTSEQYF	TGCGCCAGCAGCTTCTTTACTAGCGGGGTAACCTCCGAGCAGTACTTC
15	TRBV19	TRBJ1-5	-	-	CASSMKGGSNQPQHF	TGTGCCAGTAGTATGAAGGGGGGGAGCAATCAGCCCCAGCATTTT
15	TRBV27	TRBJ2-1	-	TRBD1	CASRATGGSYNEQFF	TGTGCCAGCAGAGCGACAGGGGGCTCCTACAATGAGCAGTTCTTC
11	TRBV18	TRBJ1-1	-	-	CASSPAGEAFF	TGTGCCAGCTCACCGGCAGGGGAAGCTTTCTTT
13	TRBV2	TRBJ2-7	-	TRBD1	CASDWDRTYEQYF	TGTGCCAGCGACTGGGACAGAACCTACGAGCAGTACTTC
13	TRBV7-2	TRBJ1-2	-	-	CASSSTSGLGYTF	TGTGCCAGCAGCTCAACCTCCGGTTTGGGCTACACCTTC
13	TRBV2	TRBJ1-1	-	-	CASRLTRNTEAFF	TGTGCCAGCAGGCTCACGAGGAACACTGAAGCTTTCTTT
17	TRBV15	TRBJ2-7	-	TRBD2	CATSRDYGSGGVYEQYF	TGTGCCACCAGCAGAGATTATGGTAGCGGGGGGGTTTACGAGCAGTACTTC
16	TRBV6-5	TRBJ1-1	-	-	CASSYSAPGGEGEAFF	TGTGCCAGCAGTTACTCCGCTCCCGGGGGGGAGGGTGAAGCTTTCTTT
18	TRBV7-6	TRBJ1-1	-	TRBD1	CASSLARGQGARGTEAFF	TGTGCCAGCAGCTTAGCACGAGGACAGGGGGCGAGGGGCACTGAAGCTTTCTTT
15	TRBV4-3	TRBJ1-2	-	-	CASRPDSLANYGYTF	TGCGCCAGCAGACCCGACTCCCTAGCTAACTATGGCTACACCTTC
18	TRBV5-5	TRBJ1-6	-	TRBD1	CASSPTTGPSSYNSPLHF	TGTGCCAGCAGCCCGACGACAGGGCCGAGCTCCTATAATTCACCCCTCCACTTT
16	TRBV19	TRBJ1-5	-	-	CASSSQGSYSNQPQHF	TGTGCCAGTAGTTCCCAGGGGTCGTATAGCAATCAGCCCCAGCATTTT
15	TRBV6-5	TRBJ2-7	-	TRBD1	CASSYSRDRGYEQYF	TGTGCCAGCAGTTACTCTAGGGACAGGGGCTACGAGCAGTACTTC
15	TRBV29-1	TRBJ1-3	once	-	CSVGVGSPLGNTIYF	TGCAGCGTTGGAGTAGGGAGCCCGCTCGGAAACACCATATATTTT
15	TRBV11-3	TRBJ2-2	-	TRBD2	CASSQLAGNTGELFF	TGTGCCAGCAGCCAGCTAGCGGGGAACACCGGGGAGCTGTTTTTT
15	TRBV27	TRBJ2-1	-	TRBD2	CASSGRTLSGNEQFF	TGTGCCAGTAGCGGGAGGACCCTTTCCGGCAATGAGCAGTTCTTC
19	TRBV27	TRBJ2-1	-	TRBD2	CASRPVSRSGGAPYNEQFF	TGTGCCAGCAGACCCGTGTCCAGAAGCGGGGGGGCCCCCTACAATGAGCAGTTCTTC
21	TRBV2	TRBJ2-3	once	TRBD2	CASSESERGRATPFLADTQYF	TGTGCCAGCAGTGAGTCTGAACGCGGGAGGGCGACACCCTTTCTGGCAGATACGCAGTATTTT
15	TRBV11-3	TRBJ2-1	-	-	CASSAPWNSHNEQFF	TGTGCCAGCAGCGCCCCCTGGAACAGCCACAATGAGCAGTTCTTC
14	TRBV2	TRBJ2-1	once	-	CASSPQSSYNEQFF	TGTGCCAGCAGCCCACAAAGCTCCTACAATGAGCAGTTCTTC
16	TRBV5-6	TRBJ1-4	-	-	CASSLAGISTNEKLFF	TGTGCCAGCAGCTTGGCCGGGATATCAACTAATGAAAAACTGTTTTTT
16	TRBV7-2	TRBJ2-2	-	TRBD2	CASSPSGGARTGELFF	TGTGCCAGCAGCCCTAGCGGGGGGGCGCGAACCGGGGAGCTGTTTTTT
13	TRBV2	TRBJ2-7	-	-	CASSAPGDYEQYF	TGTGCCAGCAGTGCCCCGGGGGACTACGAGCAGTACTTC
14	TRBV4-3	TRBJ2-7	-	TRBD1	CASSQRTGPVEQYF	TGCGCCAGCAGCCAGAGGACAGGGCCCGTCGAGCAGTACTTC
13	TRBV28	TRBJ1-2	-	-	CASSLGVNYGYTF	TGTGCCAGCAGTTTGGGAGTAAACTATGGCTACACCTTC
13	TRBV27	TRBJ2-5	-	-	CASRSRMSETQYF	TGTGCCAGCAGGAGTCGTATGTCGGAGACCCAGTACTTC
13	TRBV3-1/TRBV3-2	TRBJ2-1	-	TRBD1	CASSLQGAYEQFF	TGTGCCAGCAGCCTACAGGGGGCCTATGAGCAGTTCTTC
13	TRBV29-1	TRBJ2-1	-	-	CSVEISFRGEQFF	TGCAGCGTTGAAATCTCCTTTCGCGGTGAGCAGTTCTTC
17	TRBV15	TRBJ2-5	-	TRBD2	CATSRVDRAGGRETQYF	TGTGCCACCAGCAGAGTGGATCGAGCGGGGGGGCGGGAGACCCAGTACTTC
13	TRBV4-2	TRBJ1-5	-	-	CASSPRSNQPQHF	TGTGCCAGCAGCCCCAGAAGCAATCAGCCCCAGCATTTT
15	TRBV2	TRBJ1-4	-	-	CASSEDGGTNEKLFF	TGTGCCAGCAGTGAAGATGGGGGGACTAATGAAAAACTGTTTTTT
14	TRBV27	TRBJ2-3	-	-	CASTFLGGPDTQYF	TGTGCCAGCACCTTCCTGGGGGGACCAGATACGCAGTATTTT
13	TRBV10-3	TRBJ1-2	few	-	CAIRDMGGNGYTF	TGTGCCATCAGAGATATGGGGGGGAATGGCTACACCTTC
14	TRBV27	TRBJ2-1	-	TRBD2	CASSLSWGGNEQFF	TGTGCCAGCAGTTTATCGTGGGGAGGGAATGAGCAGTTCTTC
13	TRBV6-2/TRBV6-3	TRBJ1-2	-	-	CASSWARSYGYTF	TGTGCCAGCAGTTGGGCCAGAAGCTATGGCTACACCTTC
15	TRBV10-3	TRBJ2-1	-	TRBD2	CATAHGSGGYNEQFF	TGTGCCACCGCCCACGGGAGCGGGGGCTACAATGAGCAGTTCTTC
14	TRBV27	TRBJ2-3	-	TRBD2	CASSHGTSSDTQYF	TGTGCCAGCAGTCACGGGACTAGTTCAGATACGCAGTATTTT
11	TRBV20-1	TRBJ1-2	-	-	CSALPGDGYTF	TGCAGTGCCCTTCCCGGGGATGGCTACACCTTC
13	TRBV15	TRBJ2-5	once	-	CATTRASKETQYF	TGTGCCACCACCCGGGCTAGCAAGGAGACCCAGTACTTC
14	TRBV7-8	TRBJ2-1	-	TRBD1	CASTRTRTGGFGFF	TGTGCCAGCACCAGAACTCGGACAGGGGGCTTTGGGTTCTTC
17	TRBV21-1	TRBJ2-7	-	-	CASSNLGGTGQNYEQYF	TGTGCCAGCAGCAATCTTGGGGGGACAGGGCAGAACTACGAGCAGTACTTC
11	TRBV3-1/TRBV3-2	TRBJ1-2	-	-	CATQVNYGYTF	TGTGCCACACAGGTTAACTATGGCTACACCTTC
15	TRBV9	TRBJ1-2	-	TRBD1	CASSPLTGGEYGYTF	TGTGCCAGCAGCCCCTTGACAGGGGGCGAATATGGCTACACCTTC
15	TRBV19	TRBJ1-1	-	TRBD1	CASREGARRSTEAFF	TGTGCCAGTAGGGAGGGGGCCCGTAGGAGCACTGAAGCTTTCTTT
15	TRBV13	TRBJ2-7	-	TRBD2	CASSLFAGGPDEQYF	TGTGCCAGCAGCTTATTCGCGGGGGGGCCTGACGAGCAGTACTTC
15	TRBV11-2	TRBJ2-1	-	TRBD2	CASSLGLAAYNEQFF	TGTGCCAGCAGCTTAGGACTAGCGGCTTACAATGAGCAGTTCTTC
16	TRBV19	TRBJ2-2	-	-	CASLGGPRINTGELFF	TGTGCCAGCCTCGGAGGGCCCCGAATTAACACCGGGGAGCTGTTTTTT
19	TRBV4-3	TRBJ1-4	-	-	CASSQVHPRRRTTNEKLFF	TGCGCCAGCAGCCAAGTCCACCCCCGTCGCAGGACAACTAATGAAAAACTGTTTTTT
14	TRBV9	TRBJ1-1	-	-	CASSVAGVDTEAFF	TGTGCCAGCAGCGTAGCAGGGGTTGATACTGAAGCTTTCTTT
15	TRBV4-3	TRBJ1-4	-	TRBD1	CASSSHRGANEKLFF	TGCGCCAGCAGCTCCCACAGGGGAGCTAATGAAAAACTGTTTTTT
15	TRBV9	TRBJ1-2	-	TRBD1	CASSLGGQGGYGYTF	TGTGCCAGCAGCCTCGGGGGACAGGGGGGATATGGCTACACCTTC
15	TRBV6-2/TRBV6-3	TRBJ2-2	-	TRBD1	CASSGQGERAGELFF	TGTGCCAGCAGTGGGCAGGGGGAACGAGCCGGGGAGCTGTTTTTT
16	TRBV5-8	TRBJ2-2	-	TRBD1	CASSYYRGQNTGELFF	TGTGCCAGCAGCTACTACAGGGGGCAGAACACCGGGGAGCTGTTTTTT